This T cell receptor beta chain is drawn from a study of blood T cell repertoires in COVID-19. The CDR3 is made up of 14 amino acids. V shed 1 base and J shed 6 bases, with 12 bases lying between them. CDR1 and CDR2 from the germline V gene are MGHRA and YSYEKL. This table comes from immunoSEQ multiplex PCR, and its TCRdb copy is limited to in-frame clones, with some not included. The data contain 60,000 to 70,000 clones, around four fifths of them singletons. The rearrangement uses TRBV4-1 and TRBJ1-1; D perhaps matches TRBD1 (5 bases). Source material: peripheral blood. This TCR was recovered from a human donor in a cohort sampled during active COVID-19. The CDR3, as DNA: TGCGCCAGCAGCCAAGCCCAGGGAACCGCTGAAGCTTTCTTT. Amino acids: CASSQAQGTAEAFF.